These 7 T cell receptor beta chains were sequenced from one sample in a study of control samples from healthy donors and cancer patients. Profiling relied on immunoSEQ multiplex PCR, and the TCRdb table lists in-frame clones only, not all of them. Of about 190,000 clones listed, 91% are singletons. The specimen sequenced was blood. The receptors stem from a man in his thirties or forties in good health.

The V call is TRBV5-1, the J call TRBJ2-1; 8 nucleotides agree with TRBD1. Germline V gene lookup returns CDR1 SGHRS and CDR2 YFSETQ. The V segment lost 0 bases and the J segment 8 bases; nucleotides outside the gene matches: 7. The CDR3 consists of 15 residues. CDR3 region: CASSLVAGGADEQFF. CDR3 nucleotide sequence: TGCGCCAGCAGCTTGGTGGCAGGGGGCGCCGATGAGCAGTTCTTC.

This clone was counted only a few times. V is TRBV15 and J is TRBJ2-4; 9 nucleotides match TRBD2. Germline CDR1 and CDR2: LNHNV and YYDKDF (reference sequence). After removal of 1 base from V and 1 base from J, the junction contained 8 bases not matched to a gene. The CDR3 sequence is 18 residues long. The DNA for the CDR3 is TGTGCCACCAGCAGAGGCCGCGGGGGGGCATCGGCCAAAAACATTCAGTACTTC. This codes for CATSRGRGGASAKNIQYF. Filled out from reference TRBV15 and TRBJ2-4, the complete variable domain reads DAMVIQNPRYQVTQFGKPVTLSCSQTLNHNVMYWYQQKSSQAPKLLFHYYDKDFNNEADTPDNFQSRRPNTSFCFLDIRSPGLGDTAMYLCATSRGRGGASAKNIQYFGAGTRLSVL.

The gene calls are TRBV7-2 and TRBJ2-7; 9 nucleotides match TRBD1. CDR1 is SGHTA, CDR2 FQGNSA, per germline. V gave up 2 bases and J gave up 4 bases; unmatched junction bases: 12. This CDR3 region has 17 residues. The DNA of the CDR3 is TGTGCCAGCAGCTTACAGGCTACCGGGACAGGGAAGTACGAGCAGTACTTC. It specifies CASSLQATGTGKYEQYF.

The chain has TRBV5-4 and TRBJ1-2; 10 bases fit TRBD1. The CDR3 contains 17 residues. CDR1 SGHNT and CDR2 YYREEE come from the germline V gene (reference sequence). The trim removed 5 bases at V and 0 bases at J, leaving 10 bases unmatched. The CDR3 sequence: CASRDPGQGTPNYGYTF. CDR3 DNA: TGTGCCAGCAGGGACCCGGGACAGGGGACTCCTAACTATGGCTACACCTTC.

The chain recombines TRBV5-4 with TRBJ2-1; 15 bases are a match to TRBD2. The CDR3 length is 16 residues. The germline V gene has CDR1 SGHNT and CDR2 YYREEE (reference sequence). J gave up 10 bases and V 4 bases, and 9 bases lay outside the gene matches. CDR3 bases: TGTGCCAGCAGCGTAGGACTAGCGGGGGGGCTACGCGAGCAGTTCTTC. Encoded protein: CASSVGLAGGLREQFF.

J is TRBJ2-7 and V is TRBV25-1; weak D call: TRBD2 (5 bases). V was cut by 10 bases and J by 2 bases, with 15 bases left in between. The CDR3 is 13 amino acids. Germline V gene data show CDR1 as MGHDK and CDR2 as SYGVNS. The DNA for the CDR3 is TGTGCCACCACCGGAGGCAGTACCTACGAGCAGTACTTC. As protein: CATTGGSTYEQYF.

V usage is TRBV14 and J usage is TRBJ1-1; D is unclear. From germline, CDR1 is SGHDN and CDR2 FVKESK. V lost 0 bases to trimming and J lost 4 bases, with 15 bases between them. This CDR3 has 16 residues. DNA for the CDR3: TGTGCCAGCAGCCAAGATCGGATAGGCTGGGGCACTGAAGCTTTCTTT. Amino acids: CASSQDRIGWGTEAFF.